This passage covers 23 T cell receptor beta chains from one sample sequenced in a study of blood T cells in healthy people across ages. The second PCR ran about 6 to 11 cycles with a sample-barcoded 5' primer and J-beta primers. Each CDR3 protein gets one entry after TCRdb re-called the 5' RACE reads with MiXCR. The profile shows 1.5 million to 2 million distinct CDR3 sequences, roughly 52% of them singletons. The specimen was blood. These receptors were collected from a woman in her 40s in good health.

The gene calls are TRBV5-1 and TRBJ2-7; 7 bases agree with TRBD2. CDR1 SGHRS and CDR2 YFSETQ come from the germline V gene. This CDR3 has 14 amino acids. The ends lost 0 bases at V and 3 bases at J; junction bases unmatched: 3. The DNA for the CDR3 is TGCGCCAGCAGCTTGGATGCGGGGGACTACGAGCAGTACTTC. As protein: CASSLDAGDYEQYF. The full variable domain, with the rest looked up from reference TRBV5-1 and TRBJ2-7, is KAGVTQTPRYLIKTRGQQVTLSCSPISGHRSVSWYQQTPGQGLQFLFEYFSETQRNKGNFPGRFSGRQFSNSRSEMNVSTLELGDSALYLCASSLDAGDYEQYFGPGTRLTVT.

About this clonotype itself: One base away lies a much larger clone, so this may be a sequencing read error. The chain couples TRBV29-1 to TRBJ2-3; maybe TRBD2 (6 bases). CDR1 SQVTM and CDR2 ANQGSEA come from the germline V gene. V lost 7 bases, J lost 4 bases, and 12 bases lay in between. CDR3 size: 12 residues. The CDR3 DNA is TGCAGCGCTGACACGGGGGCAGATACGCAGTATTTT. It translates to CSADTGADTQYF.

The chain employs TRBV9 and TRBJ2-3; weak D call: TRBD1 (6 bases). The CDR3 extends over 16 amino acids. The germline V and J ends were trimmed by 3 bases and 0 bases, with 14 bases remaining between them. In germline, CDR1 is SGDLS, CDR2 YYNGEE. The CDR3 spells CASSARRTGSTDTQYF. The CDR3 nucleotides are TGTGCCAGCAGCGCAAGACGAACAGGGAGCACAGATACGCAGTATTTT.

The V and J genes are TRBV20-1 and TRBJ2-1; D possibly corresponds to TRBD1 (6 bases). The CDR3 spans 12 residues. The germline V gene encodes CDR1 DFQATT and CDR2 SNEGSKA (reference sequence). V gave up 3 bases and J gave up 6 bases, with 9 bases separating them. The DNA for the CDR3 is TGCAGTGCTAGGGGGGCTGGCAATGAGCAGTTCTTC. As protein: CSARGAGNEQFF.

There are a few counts of this clonotype. The J gene is TRBJ1-5, the V gene TRBV11-1; 7 nucleotides line up with TRBD1. In germline, CDR1 is SGHAT, CDR2 FQDESV (reference sequence). This CDR3 has 15 residues. The trim removed 1 base at V and 10 bases at J, leaving 10 bases unmatched. CDR3 nucleotide sequence: TGTGCCAGCAGCTTAGTCGGGACAGAGACCCACCCCCAGCATTTT. It specifies CASSLVGTETHPQHF.

This chain connects TRBV6-6 to TRBJ1-1, with 7 bases aligning to TRBD1. Per germline, CDR1 MNHNY and CDR2 SVGAGI (reference sequence). After removal of 6 bases from V and 2 bases from J, the junction contained 9 bases not matched to a gene. This CDR3 is built from 15 residues. The CDR3 DNA is TGTGCCAGCAGACGTTCGACAGGGATAAACACTGAAGCTTTCTTT. Amino acids: CASRRSTGINTEAFF.

The chain recombines TRBV6-2 or TRBV6-3 with TRBJ2-5; D is unclear. The CDR3 covers 13 residues. Germline assignment: CDR1 MNHEY and CDR2 SVGEGT. Deletions cut 5 bases from V and 6 bases from J, with 13 bases between. The CDR3, as DNA: TGTGCCAGCAGTCACGAGTTCAGGCAGACCCAGTACTTC. Its protein is CASSHEFRQTQYF.

The chain carries TRBV7-2 and TRBJ2-3, with D hard to call. The CDR3 has 13 residues. Trimming took off 5 bases at V and 3 bases at J, with 9 bases between the two ends. Germline CDR1 SGHTA, CDR2 FQGNSA. DNA of the CDR3: TGTGCCAGCAGCGTCCAGATAACAGATACGCAGTATTTT. Protein product: CASSVQITDTQYF.

The V and J genes are TRBV5-1 and TRBJ1-2; 8 bases agree with TRBD1. The trim removed 4 bases at V and 6 bases at J, leaving 8 bases unmatched. This CDR3 region has 14 residues. CDR1 SGHRS and CDR2 YFSETQ come from the germline V gene. The CDR3 DNA reads TGCGCCAGCAGCACCCAGGGGGCGGCTAATGGCTACACCTTC. It translates to CASSTQGAANGYTF.

The genes are TRBV7-8 and TRBJ2-4, with 12 bases identical to TRBD2. This CDR3 has 21 amino acids. V was clipped by 6 bases and J by 1 base; unmatched bases: 19. Germline V gene data show CDR1 as SGHVS and CDR2 as FQNEAQ. CDR3 sequence: CASSSRGKLAGGLLAKNIQYF. In DNA, the CDR3 is TGTGCCAGCAGTTCTCGAGGGAAACTAGCGGGGGGCCTTTTGGCCAAAAACATTCAGTACTTC. The full variable domain, with the rest looked up from reference TRBV7-8 and TRBJ2-4, is GAGVSQSPRYKVAKRGQDVALRCDPISGHVSLFWYQQALGQGPEFLTYFQNEAQLDKSGLPSDRFFAERPEGSVSTLKIQRTQQEDSAVYLCASSSRGKLAGGLLAKNIQYFGAGTRLSVL.

V is TRBV24-1 and J is TRBJ2-3; 7 nucleotides match TRBD2. Germline CDR1 and CDR2: KGHDR and SFDVKD. The CDR3 runs 15 residues. V lost 2 bases and J lost 8; bases outside the gene matches: 9. This CDR3 reads CATSDYRRPGGTQYF. As DNA, the CDR3 is TGTGCCACCAGTGATTACAGGAGACCGGGGGGTACGCAGTATTTT.

This chain links TRBV4-2 with TRBJ2-1, with D possibly called TRBD1 or TRBD2 (5 bases each). Trimming cost V 0 bases and J 3 bases, with 9 bases left between them. The germline V gene has CDR1 LGHNA and CDR2 YNFKEQ. CDR3 length: 15 amino acids. The CDR3 here is CASSQDTGLYNEQFF. The CDR3 bases are TGTGCCAGCAGCCAAGATACGGGGCTCTACAATGAGCAGTTCTTC.

This clonotype occurred a few times. V is TRBV5-1 and J is TRBJ2-7, with D perhaps matching TRBD1 or TRBD2 (5 bases each). Germline values: CDR1 SGHRS, CDR2 YFSETQ. V was trimmed by 4 bases and J by 0 bases, leaving 17 bases between them. The CDR3 totals 16 residues. As DNA, the CDR3 is TGCGCCAGCAGCACTTCCCGGGACCAGCCCTCCTACGAGCAGTACTTC. This codes for CASSTSRDQPSYEQYF.

The chain uses TRBV6-2 or TRBV6-3 and TRBJ1-2; D ambiguous. The CDR3 consists of 15 residues. Germline CDR1 reads MNHEY; CDR2 reads SVGEGT. V was clipped by 7 bases and J by 4 bases, with 19 bases between them. In DNA form, the CDR3 reads TGTGCCAGCAACCCGAAACGAGAAGGGTTCTATGGCTACACCTTC. Its translation is CASNPKREGFYGYTF.

Only a few counts were recorded for this clonotype. The V gene is TRBV27, the J gene TRBJ2-7; D unclear. V was trimmed by 3 bases and J by 3 bases, leaving 15 bases between them. CDR3 size: 15 residues. Looked up from germline, CDR1 is MNHEY and CDR2 is SMNVEV (reference sequence). The CDR3 is CASSLYLAGDYEQYF. DNA of the CDR3: TGTGCCAGCAGTTTGTACCTCGCAGGCGACTACGAGCAGTACTTC.

The chain joins TRBV20-1 to TRBJ2-3; D might be TRBD2 (5 bases). The V end lost 8 bases, the J end lost 3 bases, and 9 bases lay between the germline ends. The CDR3 covers 11 residues. Per germline, CDR1 DFQATT and CDR2 SNEGSKA (reference sequence). CDR3 loop: CSPRETDTQYF. The CDR3 bases are TGCAGTCCGAGGGAAACAGATACGCAGTATTTT.

This clonotype was picked up a small number of times. The CDR3 coding sequence is TGTGCCAGCAGTTACTCTGGGGGCAGGCTCGAGACCCAGTACTTC. It translates to CASSYSGGRLETQYF. The chain joins TRBV6-6 to TRBJ2-5, with TRBD1 as a possible D gene (6 bases). V was pared by 0 bases and J by 5 bases, with 13 bases between. In germline, CDR1 is MNHNY, CDR2 SVGAGI (reference sequence). The CDR3 is 15 amino acids.

This clonotype was seen only a few times. This chain connects TRBV9 to TRBJ2-3, with 7 bases matching TRBD1. In germline, CDR1 is SGDLS, CDR2 YYNGEE. The CDR3 has 15 residues. V lost 3 bases and J lost 3; bases outside the gene matches: 7. The CDR3 sequence is CASSAPGQRTDTQYF. The CDR3 nucleotides are TGTGCCAGCAGCGCTCCGGGACAGCGAACAGATACGCAGTATTTT.

This rearrangement joins TRBV6-1 to TRBJ2-7; D gene unclear. Germline CDR1 and CDR2: MNHNS and SASEGT. This CDR3 region has 11 residues. V was cut by 6 bases and J by 5 bases, with 8 bases left in between. CDR3 DNA sequence: TGTGCCAGCAGGATCGCCCACGAGCAGTACTTC. Its translation: CASRIAHEQYF.

The table lists this clonotype with a few counts. This sequence joins TRBV4-1 and TRBJ2-1; D not certain. The CDR3 runs to 17 residues. The ends were cut back, 0 bases at V and 0 bases at J, with 12 bases in the middle. CDR1 is MGHRA and CDR2 is YSYEKL in the germline V gene. The chain's CDR3 is CASSQDPVPFSYNEQFF. In DNA, the CDR3 is TGCGCCAGCAGCCAAGACCCTGTTCCCTTCTCCTACAATGAGCAGTTCTTC.

J is TRBJ2-1 and V is TRBV28; 8 bases match TRBD2. CDR3 length equals 14 residues. V trimming: 9 bases; J trimming: 11 bases; junction bases outside the gene matches: 15. The germline V gene has CDR1 MDHEN and CDR2 SYDVKM. Here the CDR3 reads CASLERGPNRQQFF. The CDR3 nucleotides read TGTGCCAGTCTAGAGCGGGGGCCAAACCGCCAGCAGTTCTTC.

Comment on this clonotype: Sequence at one end of the junction differs from germline and may be a read error. The CDR3 region has the DNA TGTGCCGGCAGCTTAGACCCCGCTAATTCACCCCTCCACTTT. Its protein product is CAGSLDPANSPLHF. The J gene is TRBJ1-6, the V gene TRBV7-9; D unclear. CDR3 length: 14 amino acids. The germline V gene has CDR1 SEHNR and CDR2 FQNEAQ (reference sequence).

The chain couples TRBV7-3 to TRBJ2-5, with D possibly TRBD2 on 7 matching bases. The CDR3 covers 16 residues. Germline values: CDR1 SGHTA, CDR2 FQGTGA. Deletions cut 5 bases from V and 5 bases from J, with 21 bases between. The CDR3 region has the DNA TGTGCCAGCAGCACAGATCCCGGGGGGCGTGGGGAGACCCAGTACTTC. Its translation: CASSTDPGGRGETQYF.